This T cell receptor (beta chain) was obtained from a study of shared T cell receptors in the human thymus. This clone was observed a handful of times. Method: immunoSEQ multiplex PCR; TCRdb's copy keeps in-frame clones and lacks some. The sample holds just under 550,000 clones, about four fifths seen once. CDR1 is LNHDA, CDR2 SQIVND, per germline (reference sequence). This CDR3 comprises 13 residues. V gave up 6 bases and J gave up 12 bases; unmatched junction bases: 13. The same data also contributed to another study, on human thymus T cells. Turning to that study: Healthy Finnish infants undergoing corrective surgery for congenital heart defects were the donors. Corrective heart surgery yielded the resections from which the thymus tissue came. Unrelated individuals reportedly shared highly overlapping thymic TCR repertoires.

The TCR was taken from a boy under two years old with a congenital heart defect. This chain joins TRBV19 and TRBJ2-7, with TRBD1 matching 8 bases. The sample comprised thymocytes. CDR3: CASRAGGTSALYF. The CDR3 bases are TGTGCCAGTAGAGCAGGGGGCACAAGTGCTCTGTACTTC.